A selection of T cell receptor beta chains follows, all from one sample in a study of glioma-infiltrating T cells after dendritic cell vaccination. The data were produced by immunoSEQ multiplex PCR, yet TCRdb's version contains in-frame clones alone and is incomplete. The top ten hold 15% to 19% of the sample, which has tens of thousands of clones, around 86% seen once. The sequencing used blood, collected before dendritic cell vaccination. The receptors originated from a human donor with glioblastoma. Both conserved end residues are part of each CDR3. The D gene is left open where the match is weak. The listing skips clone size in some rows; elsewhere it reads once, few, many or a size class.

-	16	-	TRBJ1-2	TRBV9	TGTGCCAGCAGCGTAGGGGGGACCGGGACAAGCTATGGCTACACCTTC	CASSVGGTGTSYGYTF
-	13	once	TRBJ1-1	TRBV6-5	TGTGCCAGCAGTTACTTGAGGGACACTGAAGCTTTCTTT	CASSYLRDTEAFF
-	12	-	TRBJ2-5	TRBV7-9	TGTGCCAGCAGCTTCACAGTTGAGACCCAGTACTTC	CASSFTVETQYF
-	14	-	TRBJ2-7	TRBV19	TGTGCCAGTACCTTAGGGGCGGGGCCCTACGAGCAGTACTTC	CASTLGAGPYEQYF
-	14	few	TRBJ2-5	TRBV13	TGTGCCAGCAATTCGCTGACACTCCAAGAGACCCAGTACTTC	CASNSLTLQETQYF
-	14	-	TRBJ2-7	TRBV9	TGTGCCAGCAGCCCCAACCCCAGGGGACGAGAGCAGTACTTC	CASSPNPRGREQYF
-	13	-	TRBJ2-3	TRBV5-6	TGTGCCAGCAGCTTGGTGTCGACAGATACGCAGTATTTT	CASSLVSTDTQYF
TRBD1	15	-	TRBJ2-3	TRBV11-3	TGTGCCAGCAGCGCCGGGACAGAATACACAGATACGCAGTATTTT	CASSAGTEYTDTQYF
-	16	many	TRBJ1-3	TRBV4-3	TGCGCCAGCAGCCAAGATGCAGGGTCCGCGGGAAACACCATATATTTT	CASSQDAGSAGNTIYF
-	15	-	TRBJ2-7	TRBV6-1	TGTGCCAGCGATGGAGGGCGTCATATGTTCTACGAGCAGTACTTC	CASDGGRHMFYEQYF
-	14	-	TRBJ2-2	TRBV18	TGTGCCAGCTCACCACGGCAGGGTGCCGGGGAGCTGTTTTTT	CASSPRQGAGELFF
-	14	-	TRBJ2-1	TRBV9	TGTGCCAGCAGCGCCAGCAGGTACATGCGCGAGCAGTTCTTC	CASSASRYMREQFF
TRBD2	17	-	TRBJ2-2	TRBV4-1	TGCGCCAGCAGCCAACTCCGACTAGCGGGGGGGCACGGGGAGCTGTTTTTT	CASSQLRLAGGHGELFF
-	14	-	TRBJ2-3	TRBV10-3	TGTGCCATCAGTGAGTCCCTGAGCACAGATACGCAGTATTTT	CAISESLSTDTQYF
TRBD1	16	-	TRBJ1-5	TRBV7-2	TGTGCCAGCAGTCCCTTACAGGGGGTTAACAATCAGCCCCAGCATTTT	CASSPLQGVNNQPQHF
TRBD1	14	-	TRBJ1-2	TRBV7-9	TGTGCCAGCAGCTCAACCGGGACAGGGTATGGCTACACCTTC	CASSSTGTGYGYTF
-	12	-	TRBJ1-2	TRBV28	TGTGCCAGCAAATCACAGCTTTATGGCTACACCTTC	CASKSQLYGYTF
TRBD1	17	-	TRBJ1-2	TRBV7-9	TGTGCCAGCAGCTTTAGGGGGGACAGGGACGGTAACTATGGCTACACCTTC	CASSFRGDRDGNYGYTF
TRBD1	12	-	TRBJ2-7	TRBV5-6	TGTGCCAGCAGCTACCCTACAGGGGGACAGTACTTC	CASSYPTGGQYF
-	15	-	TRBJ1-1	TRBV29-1	TGCAGCGTGGACAGCCTGATGGGAATGAACACTGAAGCTTTCTTT	CSVDSLMGMNTEAFF
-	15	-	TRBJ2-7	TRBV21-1	TGTGCCAGCAGCAAATGGGGGGAGGGTCTTTACGAGCAGTACTTC	CASSKWGEGLYEQYF
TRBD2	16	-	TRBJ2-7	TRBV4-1	TGCGCCAGCAGCCAAACGGGACTAGCGGGAGGCCACGAGCAGTACTTC	CASSQTGLAGGHEQYF
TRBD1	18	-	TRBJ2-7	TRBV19	TGTGCCAGTAGTATAGGGGTCCCCGGGACAGGGCTTTTCAACGAGCAGTACTTC	CASSIGVPGTGLFNEQYF
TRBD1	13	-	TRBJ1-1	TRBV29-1	TGCAGCGTTGAGCAGGGGGCTATCACTGAAGCTTTCTTT	CSVEQGAITEAFF
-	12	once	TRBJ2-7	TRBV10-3	TGTGCCATCATGGACAGTGACTACGAGCAGTACTTC	CAIMDSDYEQYF
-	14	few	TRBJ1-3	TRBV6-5	TGTGCCAGCACTTCAGGAGGCTCTGGAAACACCATATATTTT	CASTSGGSGNTIYF
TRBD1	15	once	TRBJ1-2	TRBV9	TGTGCCAGCAGCGCCCCGACAGGGGGCTCCTATGGCTACACCTTC	CASSAPTGGSYGYTF
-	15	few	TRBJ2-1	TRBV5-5	TGTGCCAGCAGCCATCCGGTAATCTCCTACAATGAGCAGTTCTTC	CASSHPVISYNEQFF
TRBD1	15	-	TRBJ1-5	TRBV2	TGTGCCAGCAGACCCCGGACAGGTAGCAATCAGCCCCAGCATTTT	CASRPRTGSNQPQHF
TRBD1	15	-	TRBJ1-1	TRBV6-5	TGTGCCAGCAGTTCGTCACAGGGGGCCATCACTGAAGCTTTCTTT	CASSSSQGAITEAFF
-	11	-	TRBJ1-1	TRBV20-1	TGCAGTCCCCTGTCCGACACTGAAGCTTTCTTT	CSPLSDTEAFF
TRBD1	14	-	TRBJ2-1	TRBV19	TGTGCCAGTAGTATAGGGGCAGGGGGCAATGAGCAGTTCTTC	CASSIGAGGNEQFF
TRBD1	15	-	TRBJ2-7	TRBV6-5	TGTGCCAGCAGTTACTTTGACAGGGGCCCCTACGAGCAGTACTTC	CASSYFDRGPYEQYF
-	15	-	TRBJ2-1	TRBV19	TGTGCCAGTAGTATCGTATTGAGCTCCTACAATGAGCAGTTCTTC	CASSIVLSSYNEQFF
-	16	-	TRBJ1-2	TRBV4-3	TGCGCCAGCAGCCAAGATCAGGGAAAACCTAACTATGGCTACACCTTC	CASSQDQGKPNYGYTF
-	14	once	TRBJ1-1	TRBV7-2	TGTGCCAGCAGCTTCGGACAGACGAACACTGAAGCTTTCTTT	CASSFGQTNTEAFF
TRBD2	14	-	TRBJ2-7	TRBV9	TGTGCCAGCAGCCGCGGACTAGCGGGAGACGAGCAGTACTTC	CASSRGLAGDEQYF
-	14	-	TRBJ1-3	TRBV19	TGTGCCAGTAGCATGACATTTTCTGGAAACACCATATATTTT	CASSMTFSGNTIYF
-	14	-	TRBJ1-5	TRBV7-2	TGTGCCAGCAGCTTAGGAGCAGGGAATCAGCCCCAGCATTTT	CASSLGAGNQPQHF
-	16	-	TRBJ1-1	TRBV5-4	TGTGCCAGCAGCTTGTTTGGTTTGGGCAGGGGACAAGAAGCTTTCTTT	CASSLFGLGRGQEAFF
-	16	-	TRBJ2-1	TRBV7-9	TGTGCCAGCAGCCCAACGGGGGGCGGTGGCTACAATGAGCAGTTCTTC	CASSPTGGGGYNEQFF
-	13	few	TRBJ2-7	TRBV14	TGTGCCAGCAGCCCTCCTTCAGGATACGAGCAGTACTTC	CASSPPSGYEQYF
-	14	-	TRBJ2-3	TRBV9	TGTGCCAGCAGCGGAGCCGGTCACACAGATACGCAGTATTTT	CASSGAGHTDTQYF
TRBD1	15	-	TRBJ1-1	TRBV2	TGTGCCAGCAGTGTCCGGGACAGTCTGAACACTGAAGCTTTCTTT	CASSVRDSLNTEAFF
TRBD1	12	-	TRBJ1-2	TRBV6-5	TGTGCCAGCATTGGACAGGATTATGGCTACACCTTC	CASIGQDYGYTF
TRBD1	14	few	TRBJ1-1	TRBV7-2	TGTGCCAGCAGCCCGGACAGGGGGCGCACTGAAGCTTTCTTT	CASSPDRGRTEAFF
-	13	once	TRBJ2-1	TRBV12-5	TGTGCTAGTGTGGGGGGCTCCTACAATGAGCAGTTCTTC	CASVGGSYNEQFF
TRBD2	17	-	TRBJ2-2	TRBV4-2	TGTGCCAGCAGCCAAGATCTAGGGACTAGCTCGGCCGGGGAGCTGTTTTTT	CASSQDLGTSSAGELFF
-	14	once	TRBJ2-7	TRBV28	TGTGCCAGCAGTTTAAGAGGGATCCCCCACGAGCAGTACTTC	CASSLRGIPHEQYF
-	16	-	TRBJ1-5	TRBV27	TGTGCCAGCAGTTTATCTGGTCGTCTGGGAGGTCAGCCCCAGCATTTT	CASSLSGRLGGQPQHF
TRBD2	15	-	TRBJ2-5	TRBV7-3	TGTGCCAGCAGCCGCAACGCGGGCGGGGGAGAGACCCAGTACTTC	CASSRNAGGGETQYF
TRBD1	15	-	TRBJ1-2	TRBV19	TGTGCCAGTAGTCCCCCCGGGACAGGGGTCATTGGCTACACCTTC	CASSPPGTGVIGYTF